Listed here are 27 T cell receptor beta chains from one sample, sequenced in a study of cytomegalovirus exposure and HLA in healthy donors. Sequencing used immunoSEQ multiplex PCR; TCRdb keeps in-frame clones, though not all of them. The sample yields tens of thousands of clones, approximately 93% seen once. The specimen was PBMCs. Source of these receptors: a woman younger than 45 in good health and CMV-seropositive.

CDR3 region: CASSLDRDRAKAFF. The CDR3 DNA follows: TGTGCCAGCAGCTTAGATCGGGACAGGGCTAAAGCTTTCTTT. V is TRBV7-9 and J is TRBJ1-1, with TRBD1 matching 9 bases. After removal of 1 base from V and 9 bases from J, the junction contained 6 bases not matched to a gene. This CDR3 is built from 14 residues. In germline, CDR1 is SEHNR, CDR2 FQNEAQ (reference sequence). Filled out from reference TRBV7-9 and TRBJ1-1, the complete variable domain reads DTGVSQNPRHKITKRGQNVTFRCDPISEHNRLYWYRQTLGQGPEFLTYFQNEAQLEKSRLLSDRFSAERPKGSFSTLEIQRTEQGDSAMYLCASSLDRDRAKAFFGQGTRLTVV.

This clone has just one count. The chain recombines TRBV10-2 with TRBJ2-3; D is perhaps TRBD1 (5 bases). Trimming took off 6 bases at V and 3 bases at J, with 10 bases between the two ends. Germline V gene data show CDR1 as WSHSY and CDR2 as SAAADI. The length of the CDR3 is 13 residues. CDR3 nucleotide sequence: TGCGCCAGCAGAGAAACAGGAACAGATACGCAGTATTTT. The encoded protein is CASRETGTDTQYF.

J is TRBJ1-5 and V is TRBV9, with D unresolved. The V gene's germline CDR1 is SGDLS and CDR2 YYNGEE. The CDR3 is 13 amino acids. Deletions cut 0 bases from V and 6 bases from J, with 7 bases between. The DNA for the CDR3 is TGTGCCAGCAGCGTAGACCCCGGTCAGCCCCAGCATTTT. Its translation: CASSVDPGQPQHF.

This clone was seen once. The genes are TRBV6-1 and TRBJ1-1, with 7 bases fitting TRBD1. CDR3 size: 17 residues. Germline values: CDR1 MNHNS, CDR2 SASEGT. The V gene end was trimmed by 0 bases and the J gene end by 4 bases; junction bases not matched to a gene: 11. The CDR3 bases are TGTGCCAGCAGTGAAGCTTGGACAGGCCATGAGGGCACTGAAGCTTTCTTT. Its protein is CASSEAWTGHEGTEAFF.

This clone was seen only once. V gene TRBV14 combines with J gene TRBJ1-4, with a possible D match to TRBD1 (5 bases). The CDR3 covers 16 residues. The ends were cut back, 5 bases at V and 8 bases at J, with 21 bases in the middle. Germline values: CDR1 SGHDN, CDR2 FVKESK. The CDR3 bases are TGTGCCAGCAGCGCCCGTACAGGAACTCTCGGGGAAAAACTGTTTTTT. Amino acid sequence: CASSARTGTLGEKLFF.

This clone was observed once. The CDR3 nucleotides read TGTGCCAGCAGTTTGTTGCTAGCGGGAGTTAATGAGCAGTTCTTC. It specifies CASSLLLAGVNEQFF. The chain has TRBV28 and TRBJ2-1, with 10 bases fitting TRBD2. The CDR3 covers 15 residues. Germline V CDR1 and CDR2: MDHEN, SYDVKM. V lost 3 bases, J lost 7 bases, and 6 bases stayed unmatched.

V and J are TRBV18 and TRBJ2-2, with TRBD2 matching over 7 bases. The V segment lost 5 bases and the J segment 6 bases; nucleotides outside the gene matches: 6. CDR1 is KGHSH, CDR2 LQKENI, per germline. The CDR3 has 14 amino acids. The chain's CDR3 is CASSSARGAGELFF. For the CDR3, the DNA is TGTGCCAGCTCATCCGCTCGGGGGGCCGGGGAGCTGTTTTTT. Drawing the rest from reference TRBV18 and TRBJ2-2, the complete variable domain is NAGVMQNPRHLVRRRGQEARLRCSPMKGHSHVYWYRQLPEEGLKFMVYLQKENIIDESGMPKERFSAEFPKEGPSILRIQQVVRGDSAAYFCASSSARGAGELFFGEGSRLTVL.

This clone was seen just once. The V and J genes are TRBV7-2 and TRBJ2-7; possible D gene TRBD2, 5 bases. CDR3 size: 13 residues. Germline values: CDR1 SGHTA, CDR2 FQGNSA. V lost 3 bases, J lost 4 bases, and 10 bases lay in between. CDR3 sequence reads: CASSFVRDYEQYF. In DNA form, the CDR3 reads TGTGCCAGCAGCTTTGTTCGGGATTACGAGCAGTACTTC.

The gene calls are TRBV28 and TRBJ1-5, with a weak D call TRBD1 (6 bases). Germline CDR1 is MDHEN and CDR2 is SYDVKM. V was shortened by 3 bases and J by 3 bases, with 12 bases between the two germline ends. The CDR3 consists of 15 residues. The CDR3 region is CASSLDSGVNQPQHF. CDR3 nucleotide sequence: TGTGCCAGCAGTTTGGATTCAGGGGTCAATCAGCCCCAGCATTTT.

This chain joins TRBV28 and TRBJ1-5, with D unclear. V shed 4 bases and J shed 1 base, with 17 bases lying between them. Germline values: CDR1 MDHEN, CDR2 SYDVKM. The CDR3 runs to 17 residues. The CDR3 DNA follows: TGTGCCAGCAGTTCAGAGAACCCAACCGGGAGCAATCAGCCCCAGCATTTT. As protein: CASSSENPTGSNQPQHF.

The chain is built from TRBV6-6 and TRBJ2-4, with a possible D match to TRBD2 (5 bases). V was trimmed by 4 bases and J by 9 bases, leaving 13 bases between them. The germline V gene encodes CDR1 MNHNY and CDR2 SVGAGI (reference sequence). The CDR3 has 13 residues. The CDR3 loop is CASSSRELGIQYF. CDR3 bases: TGTGCCAGCAGTTCCCGAGAACTAGGCATTCAGTACTTC.

This clone appeared once. The junction departs from germline at one end; a sequencing error may be responsible. V usage is TRBV5-1 and J usage is TRBJ1-4, with a weak D call TRBD1 (5 bases). The V gene's germline CDR1 is SGHRS and CDR2 YFSETQ. This CDR3 spans 14 amino acids. As DNA, the CDR3 is TGTGCCAGCAGCTTTGGGGCGACTAATGAAAAACTGTTTTTT. This sequence encodes CASSFGATNEKLFF.

The chain uses TRBV11-2 and TRBJ2-2; TRBD2 matches 8 bases. Germline CDR1 reads SGHAT; CDR2 reads FQNNGV. The CDR3 totals 15 residues. The trim removed 1 base at V and 4 bases at J, leaving 2 bases unmatched. The CDR3 DNA reads TGTGCCAGCAGCTTAGCCGGGAGGGGCACCGGGGAGCTGTTTTTT. Translated, it gives CASSLAGRGTGELFF.

The chain joins TRBV7-6 to TRBJ2-7; D gene ambiguous. The CDR3 totals 13 residues. The germline CDR1 and CDR2 sequences are SGHVS and FNYEAQ. Trimming cost V 2 bases and J 5 bases, with 10 bases left between them. The CDR3 loop is CASSLRVFNEQYF. In DNA, the CDR3 is TGTGCCAGCAGCTTACGGGTCTTCAACGAGCAGTACTTC. Based on the CDR3 plus reference TRBV7-6 and TRBJ2-7, the full variable domain is GAGVSQSPRYKVTKRGQDVALRCDPISGHVSLYWYRQALGQGPEFLTYFNYEAQQDKSGLPNDRFSAERPEGSISTLTIQRTEQRDSAMYRCASSLRVFNEQYFGPGTRLTVT.

The rearrangement uses TRBV15 and TRBJ2-5, with D possibly TRBD2 on 6 matching bases. Germline loops: CDR1 LNHNV, CDR2 YYDKDF (reference sequence). CDR3 length: 15 amino acids. Deletions cut 5 bases from V and 6 bases from J, with 19 bases between. CDR3 in amino acids: CATSLSEAGRQTQYF. As DNA, the CDR3 is TGTGCCACCAGCCTATCGGAGGCAGGGAGGCAGACCCAGTACTTC.

The CDR3 region has the DNA TGTGCCTGGCAAGATCCGCGGCTAGCGAAAGAGACCCAGTACTTC. It codes for CAWQDPRLAKETQYF. The rearrangement joins TRBV30 to TRBJ2-5; D might be TRBD2 (6 bases). This CDR3 is built from 15 residues. Germline lookup yields CDR1 GTSNPN and CDR2 SVGIG (reference sequence). The V and J ends lost 5 bases and 3 bases respectively, with 19 bases between them.

The gene calls are TRBV7-9 and TRBJ2-2; the match to TRBD2 covers 8 bases. The CDR3 totals 14 residues. The V and J ends lost 5 bases and 4 bases, in that order; junction bases with no gene match: 3. Germline CDR1 is SEHNR and CDR2 is FQNEAQ (reference sequence). The CDR3, as DNA: TGTGCCAGCAGCCAGCGGGAGACCACCGGGGAGCTGTTTTTT. It is translated as CASSQRETTGELFF. The full variable domain, its missing parts supplied by reference TRBV7-9 and TRBJ2-2, is DTGVSQNPRHKITKRGQNVTFRCDPISEHNRLYWYRQTLGQGPEFLTYFQNEAQLEKSRLLSDRFSAERPKGSFSTLEIQRTEQGDSAMYLCASSQRETTGELFFGEGSRLTVL.

This rearrangement joins TRBV11-1 to TRBJ2-1, with D perhaps matching TRBD1 (6 bases). The V and J ends lost 3 bases and 6 bases respectively, with 12 bases between them. CDR1 and CDR2 from the germline V gene are SGHAT and FQDESV (reference sequence). The CDR3 is 14 amino acids. The chain's CDR3 is CASSFGSTGNEQFF. Here the CDR3 DNA reads TGTGCCAGCAGCTTCGGGTCGACAGGCAATGAGCAGTTCTTC.

The chain combines TRBV7-8 with TRBJ2-6; tentative D call: TRBD2 (5 bases). Trimming shortened V by 2 bases and J by 0 bases, and 20 bases separated the two germline ends. The CDR3 covers 20 residues. From germline, CDR1 is SGHVS and CDR2 FQNEAQ. CDR3 coding DNA: TGTGCCAGCAGCTTATGGGCAAAGGGAGCAGTATCCTCTGGGGCCAACGTCCTGACTTTC. This sequence encodes CASSLWAKGAVSSGANVLTF.

The chain is built from TRBV1 and TRBJ2-3; the table's D call, TRBD2, has no DNA check behind it. TRBV1 is recorded as a pseudogene. The CDR3 sequence is 15 residues long. The CDR3 region has the DNA TGCACCAGCAGCCAGCACCAAGGAGGCACAGATACGCAGTATTTT. As protein: CTSSQHQGGTDTQYF.

This clone is a singleton in its sample. The gene calls are TRBV19 and TRBJ2-7, with D perhaps matching TRBD2 (5 bases). Germline V lookup: CDR1 LNHDA, CDR2 SQIVND (reference sequence). V lost 6 bases and J lost 2, with 14 bases in between. This CDR3 comprises 14 residues. The CDR3 sequence: CASSLRAGTYEQYF. In DNA form, the CDR3 reads TGTGCCAGTAGCCTTCGGGCGGGTACCTACGAGCAGTACTTC.

The chain joins TRBV5-1 to TRBJ2-2; a weak D match, TRBD2 (6 bases). CDR1 SGHRS and CDR2 YFSETQ come from the germline V gene. Trimming shortened V by 4 bases and J by 0 bases, and 13 bases separated the two germline ends. This CDR3 has 16 amino acids. This chain's CDR3 is CASSPRTTANTGELFF. The CDR3 nucleotides read TGCGCCAGCAGCCCGAGGACTACCGCGAACACCGGGGAGCTGTTTTTT.

V and J are TRBV5-4 and TRBJ2-3, with TRBD2 matching 7 bases. The germline CDR1 and CDR2 sequences are SGHNT and YYREEE (reference sequence). V lost 4 bases to trimming and J lost 3 bases; unmatched junction nucleotides: 5. The CDR3 is 14 amino acids. CDR3 amino acids: CASSREAPTDTQYF. DNA of the CDR3: TGTGCCAGCAGCCGGGAGGCCCCTACAGATACGCAGTATTTT. Using reference TRBV5-4 and TRBJ2-3 for the parts outside the CDR3, the full variable domain is ETGVTQSPTHLIKTRGQQVTLRCSSQSGHNTVSWYQQALGQGPQFIFQYYREEENGRGNFPPRFSGLQFPNYSSELNVNALELDDSALYLCASSREAPTDTQYFGPGTRLTVL.

The V call is TRBV7-8, the J call TRBJ2-7, with 9 bases matching TRBD2. V lost 1 base to trimming and J lost 2 bases; unmatched junction nucleotides: 3. The CDR3 has 15 residues. The V gene's germline CDR1 is SGHVS and CDR2 FQNEAQ. CDR3 loop: CASSLGSGRTYEQYF. The CDR3 DNA sequence: TGTGCCAGCAGCTTAGGTAGCGGGAGAACCTACGAGCAGTACTTC.

This sequence joins TRBV12-5 and TRBJ2-2; 11 bases are a match to TRBD2. Germline V gene sequence: CDR1 LGHNT, CDR2 FRNRAP. The ends lost 2 bases at V and 4 bases at J; junction bases unmatched: 3. The CDR3 has 16 residues. Here the CDR3 reads CASGLFSGRGTGELFF. The CDR3 DNA reads as TGTGCTAGTGGTTTGTTTAGCGGGAGGGGCACCGGGGAGCTGTTTTTT.

The genes are TRBV28 and TRBJ2-6; D is undetermined. This CDR3 contains 17 residues. The ends were cut back, 6 bases at V and 0 bases at J, with 15 bases in the middle. CDR1 MDHEN and CDR2 SYDVKM come from the germline V gene. CDR3 loop: CASSFVLFGSGANVLTF. The CDR3 DNA reads TGTGCCAGCAGCTTTGTCCTTTTCGGCTCTGGGGCCAACGTCCTGACTTTC.

This rearrangement joins TRBV10-3 to TRBJ1-2; D is ambiguous. The CDR3 loop spans 15 amino acids. V lost 8 bases, J lost 4 bases, and 20 bases lay in between. Germline CDR1 and CDR2: ENHRY and SYGVKD. DNA of the CDR3: TGTGCCATCGCCCCTAACGGGCGGGGAGGCTATGGCTACACCTTC. Translation: CAIAPNGRGGYGYTF.